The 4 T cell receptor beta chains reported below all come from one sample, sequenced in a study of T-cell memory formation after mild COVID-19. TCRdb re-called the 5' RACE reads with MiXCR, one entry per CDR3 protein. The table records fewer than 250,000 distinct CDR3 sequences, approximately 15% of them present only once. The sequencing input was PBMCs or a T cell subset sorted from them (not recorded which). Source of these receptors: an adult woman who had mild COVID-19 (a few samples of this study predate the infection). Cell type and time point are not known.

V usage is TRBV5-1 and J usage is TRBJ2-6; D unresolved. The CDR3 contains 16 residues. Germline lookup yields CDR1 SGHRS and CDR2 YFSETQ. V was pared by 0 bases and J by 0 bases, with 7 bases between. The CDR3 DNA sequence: TGCGCCAGCAGCTTGGCCCCCGACTCTGGGGCCAACGTCCTGACTTTC. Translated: CASSLAPDSGANVLTF.

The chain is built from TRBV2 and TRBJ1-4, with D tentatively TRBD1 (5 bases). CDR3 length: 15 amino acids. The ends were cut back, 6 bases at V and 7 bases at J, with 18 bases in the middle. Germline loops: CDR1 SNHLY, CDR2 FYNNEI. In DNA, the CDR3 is TGTGCCAGCAGGATCCCAGGGAGAGAGGGTGAAAAACTGTTTTTT. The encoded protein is CASRIPGREGEKLFF.

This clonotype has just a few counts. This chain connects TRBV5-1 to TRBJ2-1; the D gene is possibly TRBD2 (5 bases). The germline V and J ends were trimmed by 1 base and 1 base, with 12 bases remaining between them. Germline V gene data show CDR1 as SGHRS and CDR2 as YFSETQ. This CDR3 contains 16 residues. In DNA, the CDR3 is TGCGCCAGCAGCTTGAGAACGGGGATTTCCTACAATGAGCAGTTCTTC. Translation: CASSLRTGISYNEQFF.

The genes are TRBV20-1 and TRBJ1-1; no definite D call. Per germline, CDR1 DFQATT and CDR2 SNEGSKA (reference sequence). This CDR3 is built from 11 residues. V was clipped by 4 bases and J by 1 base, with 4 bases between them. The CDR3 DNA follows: TGCAGTGCTAAGTGGAACACTGAAGCTTTCTTT. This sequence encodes CSAKWNTEAFF.